Reported below is one T cell receptor (beta chain). The antigen remains undetermined. The sample is drawn from a study of cytomegalovirus exposure and HLA in healthy donors. Broader study findings: Based on reports, TCR beta sequences accurately predicted HLA-A and HLA-B alleles for most subjects. As a later analysis showed, a missense DCLRE1C variant was linked to trimming of TCR beta V- and J-genes.

PCR primers comprised 60 Vbeta and 13 Jbeta primers. Some clones are missing from TCRdb's copy, which holds only in-frame ones; the method was immunoSEQ multiplex PCR. The sample consists of around 300,000 clones, around 66% of them appearing once. The germline V gene has CDR1 MGHRA and CDR2 YSYEKL. The length of the CDR3 is 20 residues. J lost 3 bases, V lost 2 bases, and 17 bases had no gene match. The sequencing input was PBMCs. The receptor's source is a female donor in good health and CMV-seronegative. This chain connects TRBV4-1 to TRBJ2-7, with TRBD2 matching over 12 bases. The CDR3: CASSQSTQLAGGPGGYEQYF. Written as DNA, the CDR3 is TGCGCCAGCAGCCAAAGCACCCAACTAGCGGGAGGTCCCGGGGGCTACGAGCAGTACTTC.